This T cell receptor (beta chain) originates from a study of CD8 T cell repertoires and HIV-1 epitope variants. Study-wide context: Twenty-five autologous and known Gag and Nef epitope variant peptides each stimulated T cells separately. Tested: three Gag epitope families, Nef HW9 and YT9. An uncultured baseline aliquot held 1M T cells.

Details on this clone: The antigen is not known.

V trimming: 4 bases; J trimming: 7 bases; junction bases outside the gene matches: 8. Germline V CDR1 and CDR2: MDHEN, SYDVKM. The CDR3 has 15 residues. Assay: immunoSEQ multiplex PCR; the TCRdb copy retains only in-frame clones and omits some. Of about 2,400 clones in the sample, around 60% are singletons; the top ten hold around 48%. The sample consisted of cultured CD8+ T cells derived from PBMCs. V gene TRBV28 combines with J gene TRBJ1-4; 8 nucleotides line up with TRBD1. This clonotype was obtained from a male donor with HIV. CDR3 loop: CASSSGQGAFEKLFF. The CDR3 bases are TGTGCCAGCAGTTCCGGCCAGGGGGCTTTTGAAAAACTGTTTTTT.